There are many counts of the clone carrying this T cell receptor (beta chain). What it binds is unknown. This entry is derived from a study of neurological immune-mediated disorders. Overall study results and limits: Whereas HTLV-1-associated myelopathy showed the most TCR clonal expansion, multiple sclerosis showed the least, with levels below those of healthy controls.

TCRdb reanalysed the 5' RACE reads using MiXCR and keeps one entry per CDR3 protein. The sample contains tens of thousands of distinct CDR3 sequences, nearly 3.5% of which appear only once. Germline CDR1 reads SGHDT; CDR2 reads YYEEEE. The V and J ends lost 6 bases and 3 bases respectively, with 10 bases between them. The CDR3 contains 12 residues. The sample was PBMCs. This receptor was taken from a man aged 35 to 55 with multiple sclerosis. The rearrangement uses TRBV5-6 and TRBJ2-7, with D possibly matching TRBD1 (5 bases). This CDR3 reads CASKRQGYEQYF. The CDR3 coding sequence is TGTGCCAGCAAGAGGCAGGGCTACGAGCAGTACTTC.